This T cell receptor (beta chain) was identified during a study of graft-versus-host responses after intestinal transplantation. Overall study context: Every one of the recipients received anti-thymocyte globulin induction and afterwards took tacrolimus and steroids for about 3 years. Broader study findings: Researchers found peak circulating GvH clone levels linked to early post-transplant HvG declines. Analysis identified GvH clones in recipient marrow, with some appearing first in ileum or blood. High graft-versus-host to host-versus-graft T cell clonal ratios marked allografts of patients with graft-donor macrochimerism.

The CDR3 runs to 15 residues. V was shortened by 0 bases and J by 2 bases, with 8 bases between the two germline ends. The germline V gene encodes CDR1 LGHNA and CDR2 YNFKEQ. The data were produced by immunoSEQ multiplex PCR, yet TCRdb's version contains in-frame clones alone and is incomplete. The sample includes some 110,000 clones, more than 85% of them seen just once. A remark on this clone: Its target is not known.

The sequence came from a human donor who received an intestinal transplant. The sequencing here drew on unstimulated CD4+ T cells sorted from spleen or lymph node cells, taken before intestinal transplant. The rearrangement links TRBV4-2 to TRBJ1-3; D call uncertain. CDR3 loop: CASSQDPQAGNTIYF. CDR3 coding DNA: TGTGCCAGCAGCCAAGATCCCCAAGCTGGAAACACCATATATTTT.